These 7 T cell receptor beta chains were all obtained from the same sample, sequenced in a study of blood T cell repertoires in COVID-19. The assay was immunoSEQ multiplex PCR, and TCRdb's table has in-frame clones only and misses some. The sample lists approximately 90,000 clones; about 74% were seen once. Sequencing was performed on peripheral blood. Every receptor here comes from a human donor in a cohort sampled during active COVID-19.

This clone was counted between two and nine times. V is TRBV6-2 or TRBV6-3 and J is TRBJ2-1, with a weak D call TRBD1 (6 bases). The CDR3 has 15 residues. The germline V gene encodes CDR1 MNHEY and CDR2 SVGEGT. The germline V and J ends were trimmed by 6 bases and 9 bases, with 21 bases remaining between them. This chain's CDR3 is CASSKQGIGTTEQFF. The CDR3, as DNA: TGTGCCAGCAGCAAGCAGGGGATCGGGACAACTGAGCAGTTCTTC.

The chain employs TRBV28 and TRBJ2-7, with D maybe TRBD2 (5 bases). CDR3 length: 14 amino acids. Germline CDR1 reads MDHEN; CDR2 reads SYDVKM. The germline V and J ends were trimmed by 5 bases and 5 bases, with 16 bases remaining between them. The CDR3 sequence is CASSPVGELDEQYF. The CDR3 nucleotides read TGTGCCAGCAGTCCCGTTGGGGAGCTGGACGAGCAGTACTTC.

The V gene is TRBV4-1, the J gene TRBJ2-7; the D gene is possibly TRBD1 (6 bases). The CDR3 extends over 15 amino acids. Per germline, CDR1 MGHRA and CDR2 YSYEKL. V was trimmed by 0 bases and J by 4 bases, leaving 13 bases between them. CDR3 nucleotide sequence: TGCGCCAGCAGCCAAGAACGGTCCAGGGGATACGAGCAGTACTTC. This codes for CASSQERSRGYEQYF.

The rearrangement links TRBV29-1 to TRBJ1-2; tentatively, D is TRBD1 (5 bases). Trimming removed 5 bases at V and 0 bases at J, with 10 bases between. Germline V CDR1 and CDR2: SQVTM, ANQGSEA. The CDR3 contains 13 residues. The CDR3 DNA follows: TGCAGCGTTCCCTTGACAGCTAACTATGGCTACACCTTC. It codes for CSVPLTANYGYTF.

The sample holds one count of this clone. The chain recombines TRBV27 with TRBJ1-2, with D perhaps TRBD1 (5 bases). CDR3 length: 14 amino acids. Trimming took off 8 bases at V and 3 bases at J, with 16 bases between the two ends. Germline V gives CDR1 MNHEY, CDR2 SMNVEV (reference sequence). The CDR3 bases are TGTGCCAGCCGCCCCGGGGGACGGGACTATGGCTACACCTTC. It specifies CASRPGGRDYGYTF.

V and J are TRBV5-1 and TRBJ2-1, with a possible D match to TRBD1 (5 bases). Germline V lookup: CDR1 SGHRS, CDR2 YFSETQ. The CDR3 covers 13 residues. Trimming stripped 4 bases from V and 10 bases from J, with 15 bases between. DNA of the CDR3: TGCGCCAGCAGCCGTCCACCAGGGCAGGAGCAGTTCTTC. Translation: CASSRPPGQEQFF.

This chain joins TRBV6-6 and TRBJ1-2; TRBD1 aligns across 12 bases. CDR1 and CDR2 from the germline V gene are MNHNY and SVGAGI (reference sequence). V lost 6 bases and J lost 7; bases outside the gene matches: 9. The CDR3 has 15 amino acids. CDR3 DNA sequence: TGTGCCAGCAGATCCGGGACAGGGGGCGCGAGTGGCTACACCTTC. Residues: CASRSGTGGASGYTF.